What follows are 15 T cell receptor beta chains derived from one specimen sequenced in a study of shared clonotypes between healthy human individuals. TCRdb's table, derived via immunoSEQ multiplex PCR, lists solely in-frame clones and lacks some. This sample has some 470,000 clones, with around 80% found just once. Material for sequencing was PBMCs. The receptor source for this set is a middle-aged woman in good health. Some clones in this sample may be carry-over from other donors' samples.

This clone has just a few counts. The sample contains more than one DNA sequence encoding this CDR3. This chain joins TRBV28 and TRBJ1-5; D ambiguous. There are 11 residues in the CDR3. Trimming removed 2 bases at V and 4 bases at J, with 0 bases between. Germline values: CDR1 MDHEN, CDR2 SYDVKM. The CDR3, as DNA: TGTGCCAGCAGTTTAAATCAGCCCCAGCATTTT. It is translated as CASSLNQPQHF.

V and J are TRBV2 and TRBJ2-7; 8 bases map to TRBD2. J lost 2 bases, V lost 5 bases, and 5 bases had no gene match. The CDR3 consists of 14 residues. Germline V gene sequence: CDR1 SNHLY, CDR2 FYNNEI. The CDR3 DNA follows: TGTGCCAGCAGTCGACTAGCGCCCGCCTACGAGCAGTACTTC. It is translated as CASSRLAPAYEQYF.

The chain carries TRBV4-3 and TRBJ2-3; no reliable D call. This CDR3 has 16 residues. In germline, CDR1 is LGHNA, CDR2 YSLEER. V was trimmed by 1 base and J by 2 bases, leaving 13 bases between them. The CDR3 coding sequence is TGCGCCAGCAGCCAAGGATCAGATAGGTTCACAGATACGCAGTATTTT. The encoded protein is CASSQGSDRFTDTQYF.

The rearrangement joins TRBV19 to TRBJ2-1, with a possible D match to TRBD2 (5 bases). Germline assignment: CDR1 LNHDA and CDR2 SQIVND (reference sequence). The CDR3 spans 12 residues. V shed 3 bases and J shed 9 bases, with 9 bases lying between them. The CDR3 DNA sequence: TGTGCCAGTAGTATCCTAGCTGGTGAGCAGTTCTTC. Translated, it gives CASSILAGEQFF.

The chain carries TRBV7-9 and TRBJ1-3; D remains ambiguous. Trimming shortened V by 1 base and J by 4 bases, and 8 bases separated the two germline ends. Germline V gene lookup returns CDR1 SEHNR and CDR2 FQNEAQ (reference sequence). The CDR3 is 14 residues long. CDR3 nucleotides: TGTGCCAGCAGCTTAGGAAGACCGGGAAACACCATATATTTT. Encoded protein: CASSLGRPGNTIYF.

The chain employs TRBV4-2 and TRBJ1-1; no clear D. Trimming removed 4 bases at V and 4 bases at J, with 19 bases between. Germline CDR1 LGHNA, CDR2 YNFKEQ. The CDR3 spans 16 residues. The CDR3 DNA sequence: TGTGCCAGCAGCCCCACCATATACAGCGGATTCACTGAAGCTTTCTTT. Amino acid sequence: CASSPTIYSGFTEAFF.

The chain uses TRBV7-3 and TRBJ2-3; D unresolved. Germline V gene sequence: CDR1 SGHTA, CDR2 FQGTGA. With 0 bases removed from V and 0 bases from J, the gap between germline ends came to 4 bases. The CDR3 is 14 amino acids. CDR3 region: CASSLTTSTDTQYF. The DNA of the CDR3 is TGTGCCAGCAGCTTAACCACCAGCACAGATACGCAGTATTTT.

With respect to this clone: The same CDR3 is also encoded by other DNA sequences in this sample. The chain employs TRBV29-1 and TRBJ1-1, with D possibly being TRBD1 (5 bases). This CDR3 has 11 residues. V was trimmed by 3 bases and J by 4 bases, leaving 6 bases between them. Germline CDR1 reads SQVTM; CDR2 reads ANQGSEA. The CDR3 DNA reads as TGCAGCGTTGAGGGGGGCACTGAAGCTTTCTTT. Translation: CSVEGGTEAFF.

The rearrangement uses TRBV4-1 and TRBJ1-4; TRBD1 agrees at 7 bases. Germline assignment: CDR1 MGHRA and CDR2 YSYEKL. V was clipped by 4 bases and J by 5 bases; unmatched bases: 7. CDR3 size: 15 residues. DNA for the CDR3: TGCGCCAGCAGCCTGCGCGGGACAGTAAATGAAAAACTGTTTTTT. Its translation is CASSLRGTVNEKLFF.

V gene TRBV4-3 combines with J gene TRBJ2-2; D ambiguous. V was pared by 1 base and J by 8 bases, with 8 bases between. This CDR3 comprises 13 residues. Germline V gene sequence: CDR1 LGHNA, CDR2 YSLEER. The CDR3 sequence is CASSQGKSGELFF. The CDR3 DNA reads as TGCGCCAGCAGCCAAGGGAAGTCTGGGGAGCTGTTTTTT.

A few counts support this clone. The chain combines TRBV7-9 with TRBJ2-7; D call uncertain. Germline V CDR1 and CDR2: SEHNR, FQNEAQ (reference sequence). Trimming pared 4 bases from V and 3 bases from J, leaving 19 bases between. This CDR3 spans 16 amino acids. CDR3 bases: TGTGCCAGCAGCTCGCCCCCGCGTGGGATGTTCTACGAGCAGTACTTC. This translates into CASSSPPRGMFYEQYF.

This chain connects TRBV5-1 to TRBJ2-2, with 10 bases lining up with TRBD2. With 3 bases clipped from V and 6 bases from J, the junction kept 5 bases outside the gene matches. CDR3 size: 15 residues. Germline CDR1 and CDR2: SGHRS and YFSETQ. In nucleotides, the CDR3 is TGCGCCAGCAGCTCAGCGGGAGGGCTTGCCGGGGAGCTGTTTTTT. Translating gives CASSSAGGLAGELFF.

The CDR3 loop reads CASSLRDSEFFATQYF. As DNA, the CDR3 is TGCGCCAGCAGCTTGCGAGACAGCGAATTCTTCGCGACCCAGTACTTC. The chain combines TRBV5-1 with TRBJ2-5; maybe TRBD1 (5 bases). CDR3 length: 16 residues. V was pared by 1 base and J by 7 bases, with 20 bases between. The germline gives CDR1 SGHRS, CDR2 YFSETQ.

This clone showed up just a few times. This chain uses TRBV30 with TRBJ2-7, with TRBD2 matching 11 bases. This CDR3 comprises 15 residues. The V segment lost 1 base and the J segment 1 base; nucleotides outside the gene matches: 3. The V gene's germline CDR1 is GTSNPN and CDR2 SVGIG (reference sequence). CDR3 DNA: TGTGCCTGGAGTGCGGGACTAGCGGTATCCTACGAGCAGTACTTC. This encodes CAWSAGLAVSYEQYF.

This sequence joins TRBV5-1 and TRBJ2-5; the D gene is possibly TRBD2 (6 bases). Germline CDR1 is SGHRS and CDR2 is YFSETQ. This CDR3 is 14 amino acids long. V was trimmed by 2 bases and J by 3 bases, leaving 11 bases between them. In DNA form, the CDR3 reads TGCGCCAGCAGCTTCACCATAGCGGAAGAGACCCAGTACTTC. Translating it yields CASSFTIAEETQYF.